This TCR beta chain stems from a study of patients and donors after allogeneic stem cell transplantation. TCRdb analysed the RT-PCR reads with MiXCR anew, one entry per CDR3 protein. The table includes some 960,000 distinct CDR3 sequences, roughly 18% detected once. Germline V gives CDR1 GTSNPN, CDR2 SVGIG (reference sequence). Trimming left V 2 bases short and J 0 bases short, with 14 bases between. This CDR3 spans 17 amino acids. The rearrangement joins TRBV30 to TRBJ2-6, with D maybe TRBD1 (7 bases). Sequencing was carried out using blood, either unsorted or a sorted T cell fraction (not recorded which). The sequence was obtained from a human donor who was either an allogeneic HSCT recipient or a stem cell or donor lymphocyte infusion donor (not recorded which). It is not recorded whose cells these are; they may come from a transplant donor. In nucleotides, the CDR3 is TGTGCCTGGAGTCTGGGCAGGGGGGACTCTGGGGCCAACGTCCTGACTTTC. Translated: CAWSLGRGDSGANVLTF.